This T cell receptor (beta chain) was sequenced for a study of CD8 T cells in ankylosing spondylitis. Study-wide points: A number of the motif variants had already been described in reactive arthritis synovial fluid and blood. Blood of patients with ankylosing spondylitis appeared to be characterized by a TCR beta motif of seven or eight highly homologous variants.

This clonotype has more than one count but fewer than ten. Its cognate antigen is unknown. Germline CDR1 SGHRS, CDR2 YFSETQ. The CDR3 has 14 residues. V was pared by 1 base and J by 7 bases, with 11 bases between. TCRdb processed the 5' RACE reads anew with MiXCR; each CDR3 protein has one entry. The table shows fewer than 500,000 distinct CDR3 sequences, with roughly 26% occurring only once. Specimen: blood, either unsorted or a sorted T cell fraction (not recorded which). The V gene is TRBV5-1, the J gene TRBJ1-4; no firm D call. The TCR comes from a male donor with ankylosing spondylitis. For the CDR3, the DNA is TGCGCCAGCAGCTTGTTCACAGAAGGTGAAAAACTGTTTTTT. This gives the protein CASSLFTEGEKLFF.